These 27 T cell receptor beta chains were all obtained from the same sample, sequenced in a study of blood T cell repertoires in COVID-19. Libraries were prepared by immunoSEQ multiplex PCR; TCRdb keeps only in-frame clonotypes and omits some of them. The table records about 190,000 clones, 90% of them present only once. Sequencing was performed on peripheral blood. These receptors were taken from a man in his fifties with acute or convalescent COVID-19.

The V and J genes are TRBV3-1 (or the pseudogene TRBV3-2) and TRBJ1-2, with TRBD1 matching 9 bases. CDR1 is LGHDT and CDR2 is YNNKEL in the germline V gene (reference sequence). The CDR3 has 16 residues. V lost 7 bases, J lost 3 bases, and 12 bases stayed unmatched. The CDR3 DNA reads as TGTGCCAGCACCCCAGGTACAGGGGGCGACTACTATGGCTACACCTTC. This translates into CASTPGTGGDYYGYTF.

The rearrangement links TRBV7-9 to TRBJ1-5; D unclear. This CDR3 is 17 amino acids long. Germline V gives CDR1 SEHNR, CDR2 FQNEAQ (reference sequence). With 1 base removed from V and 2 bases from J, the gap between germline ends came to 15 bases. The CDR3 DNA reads TGTGCCAGCAGCTTAGATTCCGTGGAGGTTGGCAATCAGCCCCAGCATTTT. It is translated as CASSLDSVEVGNQPQHF.

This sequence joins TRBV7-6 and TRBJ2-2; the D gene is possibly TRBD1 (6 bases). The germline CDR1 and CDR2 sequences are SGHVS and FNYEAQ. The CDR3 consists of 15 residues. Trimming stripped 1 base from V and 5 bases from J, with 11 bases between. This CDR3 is CASSLGRGPTGELFF. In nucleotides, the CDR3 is TGTGCCAGCAGCTTAGGCAGGGGTCCAACCGGGGAGCTGTTTTTT.

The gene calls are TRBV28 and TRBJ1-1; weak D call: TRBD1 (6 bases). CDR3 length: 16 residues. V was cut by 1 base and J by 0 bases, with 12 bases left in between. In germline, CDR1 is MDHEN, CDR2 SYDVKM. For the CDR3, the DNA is TGTGCCAGCAGTTTATCAGGGGAGGGGGTGAACACTGAAGCTTTCTTT. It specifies CASSLSGEGVNTEAFF.

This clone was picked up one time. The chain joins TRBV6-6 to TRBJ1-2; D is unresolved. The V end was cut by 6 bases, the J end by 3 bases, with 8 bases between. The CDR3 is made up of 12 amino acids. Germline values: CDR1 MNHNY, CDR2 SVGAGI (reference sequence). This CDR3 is CASSEADYGYTF. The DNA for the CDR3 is TGTGCCAGCAGCGAGGCAGACTATGGCTACACCTTC.

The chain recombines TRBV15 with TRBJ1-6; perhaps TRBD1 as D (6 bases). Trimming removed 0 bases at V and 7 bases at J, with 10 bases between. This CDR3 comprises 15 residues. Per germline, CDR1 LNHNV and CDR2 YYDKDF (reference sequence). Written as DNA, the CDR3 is TGTGCCACCAGCAGAGACAGGGGAACAAATTCACCCCTCCACTTT. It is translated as CATSRDRGTNSPLHF.

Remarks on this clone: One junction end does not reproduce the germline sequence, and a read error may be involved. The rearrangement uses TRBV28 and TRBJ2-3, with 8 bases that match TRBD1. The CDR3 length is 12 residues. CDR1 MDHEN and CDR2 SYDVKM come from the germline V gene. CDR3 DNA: TGTGCCAGCAGTTTATCCCAGGGGGCGTCCCATTTT. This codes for CASSLSQGASHF.

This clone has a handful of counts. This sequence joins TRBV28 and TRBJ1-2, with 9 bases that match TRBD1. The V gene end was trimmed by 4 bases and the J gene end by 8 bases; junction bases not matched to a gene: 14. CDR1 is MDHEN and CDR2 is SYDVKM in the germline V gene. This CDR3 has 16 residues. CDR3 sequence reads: CASSSTSGTGIEGYTF. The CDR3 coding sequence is TGTGCCAGCAGTTCAACTTCCGGGACAGGGATTGAAGGCTACACCTTC.

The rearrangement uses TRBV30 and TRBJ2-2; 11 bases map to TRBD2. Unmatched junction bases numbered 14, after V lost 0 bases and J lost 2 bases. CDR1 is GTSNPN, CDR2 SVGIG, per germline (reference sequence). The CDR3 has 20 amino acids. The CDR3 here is CAWSVRPGGSGGANTGELFF. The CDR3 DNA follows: TGTGCCTGGAGTGTACGCCCGGGTGGTAGCGGGGGGGCAAACACCGGGGAGCTGTTTTTT.

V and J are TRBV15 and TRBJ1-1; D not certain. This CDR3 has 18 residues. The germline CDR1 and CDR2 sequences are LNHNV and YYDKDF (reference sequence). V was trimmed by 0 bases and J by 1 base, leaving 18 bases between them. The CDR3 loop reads CATSRDKFLIAPNTEAFF. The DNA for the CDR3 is TGTGCCACCAGCAGAGATAAATTTTTAATTGCGCCGAACACTGAAGCTTTCTTT.

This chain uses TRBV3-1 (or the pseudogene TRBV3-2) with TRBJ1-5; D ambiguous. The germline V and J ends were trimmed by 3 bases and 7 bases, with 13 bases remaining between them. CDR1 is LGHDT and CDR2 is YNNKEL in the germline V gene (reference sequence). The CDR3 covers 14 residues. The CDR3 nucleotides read TGTGCCAGCAGCCATGGAAGTGAGGAGCAGCCCCAGCATTTT. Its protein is CASSHGSEEQPQHF.

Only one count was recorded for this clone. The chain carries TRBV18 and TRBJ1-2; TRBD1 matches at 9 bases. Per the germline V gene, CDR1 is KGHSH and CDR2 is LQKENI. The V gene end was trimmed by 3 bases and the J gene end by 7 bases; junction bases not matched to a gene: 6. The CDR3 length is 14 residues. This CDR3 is CASSPVTGGFGYTF. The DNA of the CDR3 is TGTGCCAGCTCACCGGTTACAGGGGGCTTTGGCTACACCTTC.

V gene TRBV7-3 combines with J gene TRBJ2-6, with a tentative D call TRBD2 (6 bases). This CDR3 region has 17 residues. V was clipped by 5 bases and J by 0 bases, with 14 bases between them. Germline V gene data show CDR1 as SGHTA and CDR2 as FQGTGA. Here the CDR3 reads CASSPAGGPSGANVLTF. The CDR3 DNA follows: TGTGCCAGCAGCCCGGCCGGGGGACCCTCTGGGGCCAACGTCCTGACTTTC.

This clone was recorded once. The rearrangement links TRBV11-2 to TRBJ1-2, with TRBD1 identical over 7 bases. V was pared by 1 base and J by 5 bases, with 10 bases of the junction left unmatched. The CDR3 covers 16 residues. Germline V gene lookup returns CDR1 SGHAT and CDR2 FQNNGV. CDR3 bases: TGTGCCAGCAGCTTAGTGGCTGGTCAGGGGGATTATGGCTACACCTTC. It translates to CASSLVAGQGDYGYTF.

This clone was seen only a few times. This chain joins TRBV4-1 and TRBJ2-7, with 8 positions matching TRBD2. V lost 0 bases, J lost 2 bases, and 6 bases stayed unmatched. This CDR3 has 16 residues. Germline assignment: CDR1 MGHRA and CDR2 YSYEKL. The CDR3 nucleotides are TGCGCCAGCAGCCAAGATGCGGGGGGAGAGACCTACGAGCAGTACTTC. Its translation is CASSQDAGGETYEQYF.

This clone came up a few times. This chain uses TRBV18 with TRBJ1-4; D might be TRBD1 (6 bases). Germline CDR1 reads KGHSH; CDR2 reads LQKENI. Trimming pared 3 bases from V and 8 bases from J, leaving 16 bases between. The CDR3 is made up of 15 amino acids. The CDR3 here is CASSPGDIWEEKLFF. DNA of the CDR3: TGTGCCAGCTCACCGGGGGACATTTGGGAGGAAAAACTGTTTTTT.

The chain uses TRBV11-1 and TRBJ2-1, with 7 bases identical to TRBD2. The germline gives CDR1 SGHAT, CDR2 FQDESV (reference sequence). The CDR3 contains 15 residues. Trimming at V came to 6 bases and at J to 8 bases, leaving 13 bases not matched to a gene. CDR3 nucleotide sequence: TGTGCCAGCAGTGTAAGAGGACTAGGTCTCGATGAGCAGTTCTTC. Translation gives CASSVRGLGLDEQFF.

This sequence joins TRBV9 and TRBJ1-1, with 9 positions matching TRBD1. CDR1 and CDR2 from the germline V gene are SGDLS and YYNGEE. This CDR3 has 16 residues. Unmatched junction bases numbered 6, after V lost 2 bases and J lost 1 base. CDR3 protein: CASSVGQGQGNTEAFF. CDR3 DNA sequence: TGTGCCAGCAGCGTTGGACAGGGGCAGGGGAACACTGAAGCTTTCTTT.

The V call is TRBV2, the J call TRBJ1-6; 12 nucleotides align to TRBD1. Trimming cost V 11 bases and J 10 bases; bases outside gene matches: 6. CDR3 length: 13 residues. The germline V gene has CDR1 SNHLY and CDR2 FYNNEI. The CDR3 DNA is TGTGCCGGGGACAGGGGGCTTCGGTCACCCCTCCACTTT. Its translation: CAGDRGLRSPLHF.

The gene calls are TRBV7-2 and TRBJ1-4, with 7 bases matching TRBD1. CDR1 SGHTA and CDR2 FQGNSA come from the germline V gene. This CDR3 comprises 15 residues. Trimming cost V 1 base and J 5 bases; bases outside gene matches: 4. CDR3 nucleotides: TGTGCCAGCAGCTTAGGAGGGACAGCGAATGAAAAACTGTTTTTT. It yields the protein CASSLGGTANEKLFF.

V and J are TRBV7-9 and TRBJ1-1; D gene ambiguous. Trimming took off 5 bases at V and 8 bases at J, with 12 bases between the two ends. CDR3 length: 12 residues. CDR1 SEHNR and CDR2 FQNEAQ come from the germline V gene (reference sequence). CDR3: CASSPRAGEAFF. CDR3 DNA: TGTGCCAGCAGCCCTAGGGCGGGGGAAGCTTTCTTT.

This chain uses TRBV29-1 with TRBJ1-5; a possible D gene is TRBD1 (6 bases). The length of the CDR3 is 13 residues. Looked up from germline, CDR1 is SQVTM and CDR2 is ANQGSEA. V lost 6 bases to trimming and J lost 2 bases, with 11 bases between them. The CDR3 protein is CSVSQGRNQPQHF. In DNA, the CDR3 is TGCAGCGTATCACAGGGACGCAATCAGCCCCAGCATTTT.

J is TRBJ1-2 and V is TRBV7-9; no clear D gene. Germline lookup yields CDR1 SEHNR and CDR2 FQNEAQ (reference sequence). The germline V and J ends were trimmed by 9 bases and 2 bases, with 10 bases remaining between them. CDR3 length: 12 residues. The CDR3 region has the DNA TGTGCCAGTAGCACGGGGAACTATGGCTACACCTTC. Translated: CASSTGNYGYTF.

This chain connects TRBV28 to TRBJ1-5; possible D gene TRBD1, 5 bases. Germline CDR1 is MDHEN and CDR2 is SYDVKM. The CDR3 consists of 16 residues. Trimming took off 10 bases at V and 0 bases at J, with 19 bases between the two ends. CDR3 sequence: CATNWAGRSSNQPQHF. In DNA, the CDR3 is TGTGCCACCAATTGGGCAGGGAGGAGTAGCAATCAGCCCCAGCATTTT. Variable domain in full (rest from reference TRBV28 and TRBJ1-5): DVKVTQSSRYLVKRTGEKVFLECVQDMDHENMFWYRQDPGLGLRLIYFSYDVKMKEKGDIPEGYSVSREKKERFSLILESASTNQTSMYLCATNWAGRSSNQPQHFGDGTRLSIL.

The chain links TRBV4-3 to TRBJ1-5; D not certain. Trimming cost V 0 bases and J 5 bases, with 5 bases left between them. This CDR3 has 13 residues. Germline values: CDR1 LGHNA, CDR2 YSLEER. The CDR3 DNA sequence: TGCGCCAGCAGCCAAGATCGCGATCAGCCCCAGCATTTT. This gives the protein CASSQDRDQPQHF.

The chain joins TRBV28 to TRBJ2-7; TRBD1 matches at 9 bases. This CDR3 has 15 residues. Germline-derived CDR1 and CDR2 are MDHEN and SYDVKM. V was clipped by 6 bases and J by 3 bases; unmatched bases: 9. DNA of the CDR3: TGTGCCAGCAGCCAAGCTGGACAGGGGAACTACGAGCAGTACGTC. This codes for CASSQAGQGNYEQYV.

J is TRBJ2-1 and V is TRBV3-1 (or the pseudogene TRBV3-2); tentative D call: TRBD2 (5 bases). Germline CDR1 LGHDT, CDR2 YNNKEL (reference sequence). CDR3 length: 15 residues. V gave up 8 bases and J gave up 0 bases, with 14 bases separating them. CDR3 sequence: CASGGTASSYNEQFF. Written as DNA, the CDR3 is TGTGCCAGCGGAGGAACAGCGAGCTCCTACAATGAGCAGTTCTTC.